The next 21 T cell receptor beta chains were all read from a single sample in a study of T cell clones after liver transplantation. This table comes from immunoSEQ multiplex PCR, and its TCRdb copy is limited to in-frame clones, with some not included. The sample consists of roughly 120,000 clones, 75% to 95% of them appearing once. The material sequenced was CD4+ T cells from blood, taken 12 months after liver transplant. The receptor set was obtained from a human patient who received a liver transplant. Some T cells may be provided by the graft donor.

The V and J genes are TRBV9 and TRBJ2-5, with D possibly matching TRBD2 (6 bases). The CDR3 has 14 residues. The V end lost 4 bases, the J end lost 2 bases, and 12 bases lay between the germline ends. Germline CDR1 reads SGDLS; CDR2 reads YYNGEE. CDR3 residues: CASSTPSAQETQYF. In DNA form, the CDR3 reads TGTGCCAGCAGCACCCCTAGCGCGCAAGAGACCCAGTACTTC.

The genes are TRBV5-1 and TRBJ2-3, with D unresolved. Germline CDR1 and CDR2: SGHRS and YFSETQ. The CDR3 sequence is 14 residues long. The V gene lost 0 bases and the J gene lost 1 base, with 6 bases spanning the gap. The CDR3 bases are TGCGCCAGCAGCTTGGTTGGTCGCACAGATACGCAGTATTTT. Protein product: CASSLVGRTDTQYF.

This chain links TRBV9 with TRBJ2-3, with TRBD1 matching 7 bases. Germline V gives CDR1 SGDLS, CDR2 YYNGEE. The CDR3 sequence is 16 residues long. The trim removed 3 bases at V and 2 bases at J, leaving 9 bases unmatched. CDR3 sequence (DNA): TGTGCCAGCAGCGCCCGAGAGGGGGCTTTCACAGATACGCAGTATTTT. Translated, it gives CASSAREGAFTDTQYF.

V is TRBV10-2 and J is TRBJ2-3; TRBD1 aligns across 12 bases. The CDR3 runs to 24 residues. Trimming took 4 bases from V and 0 from J; bases not matched to a gene: 26. From germline, CDR1 is WSHSY and CDR2 SAAADI. The CDR3: CASSGPIKGSRGQGATLSTDTQYF. As DNA, the CDR3 is TGCGCCAGCAGTGGACCCATAAAAGGAAGCCGGGGACAGGGGGCCACCCTGAGCACAGATACGCAGTATTTT.

This chain links TRBV4-2 with TRBJ2-3; no clear D. The V and J ends lost 0 bases and 1 base respectively, with 8 bases between them. This CDR3 has 15 amino acids. Germline values: CDR1 LGHNA, CDR2 YNFKEQ. The CDR3: CASSQDPRRTDTQYF. The CDR3 DNA follows: TGTGCCAGCAGCCAAGATCCGCGGCGCACAGATACGCAGTATTTT.

The chain has TRBV4-2 and TRBJ2-3; TRBD2 matches at 10 bases. J lost 2 bases, V lost 0 bases, and 5 bases had no gene match. CDR1 is LGHNA and CDR2 is YNFKEQ in the germline V gene. This CDR3 contains 17 residues. The CDR3 reads CASSQDKAGGVTDTQYF. In DNA form, the CDR3 reads TGTGCCAGCAGCCAAGATAAAGCGGGAGGGGTCACAGATACGCAGTATTTT.

This clone has more than one count but fewer than ten. The chain couples TRBV5-5 to TRBJ1-2; 7 bases line up with TRBD1. Germline V lookup: CDR1 SGHKS, CDR2 YYEKEE (reference sequence). The CDR3 is made up of 13 amino acids. Trimming cost V 5 bases and J 9 bases; bases outside gene matches: 10. This chain's CDR3 is CASSLAGQLSYTF. Written as DNA, the CDR3 is TGTGCCAGCAGTCTGGCGGGACAGCTGAGCTACACCTTC.

This clone was observed many times. J is TRBJ1-4 and V is TRBV5-6; 9 bases are shared with TRBD1. The germline V gene has CDR1 SGHDT and CDR2 YYEEEE. V lost 1 base to trimming and J lost 4 bases; unmatched junction nucleotides: 11. The CDR3 runs 18 residues. CDR3 bases: TGTGCCAGCAGCTTGACGGGGACAGGGCTTTTAAGTAATGAAAAACTGTTTTTT. Translating it yields CASSLTGTGLLSNEKLFF.

The chain has TRBV28 and TRBJ2-7, with 8 bases identical to TRBD2. The CDR3 is made up of 14 amino acids. Trimming cost V 6 bases and J 1 base; bases outside gene matches: 5. In germline, CDR1 is MDHEN, CDR2 SYDVKM. CDR3 sequence: CASSSSGVSYEQYF. CDR3 DNA sequence: TGTGCCAGCAGCAGTAGCGGGGTTTCCTACGAGCAGTACTTC.

This chain connects TRBV7-6 to TRBJ2-1, with D possibly TRBD2 on 6 matching bases. Trimming stripped 2 bases from V and 7 bases from J, with 12 bases between. The CDR3 runs 14 residues. Germline values: CDR1 SGHVS, CDR2 FNYEAQ. In DNA form, the CDR3 reads TGTGCCAGCAGCTTACCTTCCGCGGGGAATGAGCAGTTCTTC. Its translation is CASSLPSAGNEQFF.

This clone was counted only a few times. The rearrangement uses TRBV5-5 and TRBJ2-7; the match to TRBD1 covers 12 bases. The V segment lost 6 bases and the J segment 5 bases; nucleotides outside the gene matches: 6. The CDR3 runs 14 residues. CDR1 and CDR2 (germline): SGHKS, YYEKEE (reference sequence). CDR3 sequence reads: CASTWDRGRDEQYF. In nucleotides, the CDR3 is TGTGCCAGCACGTGGGACAGGGGGCGCGACGAGCAGTACTTC.

The sample holds one count of this clone. This chain uses TRBV5-5 with TRBJ2-7; maybe TRBD1 (6 bases). Per the germline V gene, CDR1 is SGHKS and CDR2 is YYEKEE (reference sequence). CDR3 length: 16 amino acids. The ends were cut back, 0 bases at V and 0 bases at J, with 13 bases in the middle. The CDR3 bases are TGTGCCAGCAGCTTGGATGTAGGACAGAACTCCTACGAGCAGTACTTC. Its translation: CASSLDVGQNSYEQYF.

The chain carries TRBV11-1 and TRBJ2-2; D is ambiguous. This CDR3 has 14 residues. Trimming took 7 bases from V and 6 from J, leaving 15 bases between them. CDR1 is SGHAT and CDR2 is FQDESV in the germline V gene (reference sequence). For the CDR3, the DNA is TGTGCCAGCACTCCCCTCGGGCGTCCCGGGGAGCTGTTTTTT. Amino acids: CASTPLGRPGELFF.

The chain has TRBV7-9 and TRBJ2-1, with 8 positions matching TRBD2. J gave up 8 bases and V 5 bases, and 8 bases lay outside the gene matches. The CDR3 has 14 amino acids. Germline CDR1 is SEHNR and CDR2 is FQNEAQ (reference sequence). CDR3 in amino acids: CASSQGGGLDEQFF. For the CDR3, the DNA is TGTGCCAGCAGCCAGGGCGGGGGGCTCGATGAGCAGTTCTTC.

The gene calls are TRBV27 and TRBJ1-2; D may be TRBD1 (5 bases). Looked up from germline, CDR1 is MNHEY and CDR2 is SMNVEV (reference sequence). Trimming cost V 4 bases and J 4 bases, with 13 bases left between them. There are 14 residues in the CDR3. CDR3 in DNA: TGTGCCAGCAGTTCTCCGGGGGGATCCTATGGCTACACCTTC. This sequence encodes CASSSPGGSYGYTF.

The V gene is TRBV4-2, the J gene TRBJ2-1, with D perhaps given as TRBD1 or TRBD2 (5 bases each). This CDR3 is built from 16 residues. Germline assignment: CDR1 LGHNA and CDR2 YNFKEQ. Trimming took 1 base from V and 3 from J, leaving 13 bases between them. CDR3: CASSQVRGWSYNEQFF. CDR3 nucleotides: TGTGCCAGCAGCCAAGTGAGGGGCTGGAGCTACAATGAGCAGTTCTTC.

This clone was seen a single time. The CDR3 here is CASSPDRGYEQYF. CDR3 nucleotides: TGTGCCAGCAGCCCGGACAGGGGCTACGAGCAGTACTTC. The chain uses TRBV7-2 and TRBJ2-7; TRBD1 agrees at 9 bases. The length of the CDR3 is 13 residues. V dropped 5 bases and J dropped 3; count of bases not matched to a gene: 2. CDR1 and CDR2 (germline): SGHTA, FQGNSA. Full variable domain (missing parts from reference TRBV7-2 and TRBJ2-7): GAGVSQSPSNKVTEKGKDVELRCDPISGHTALYWYRQSLGQGLEFLIYFQGNSAPDKSGLPSDRFSAERTGGSVSTLTIQRTQQEDSAVYLCASSPDRGYEQYFGPGTRLTVT.

The chain employs TRBV9 and TRBJ1-1; no definite D call. The CDR3 runs 14 residues. With 0 bases removed from V and 0 bases from J, the gap between germline ends came to 6 bases. The germline V gene encodes CDR1 SGDLS and CDR2 YYNGEE. Here the CDR3 DNA reads TGTGCCAGCAGCGTAGCCCCCATGAACACTGAAGCTTTCTTT. This codes for CASSVAPMNTEAFF.

The gene calls are TRBV18 and TRBJ1-5, with D possibly being TRBD1 (5 bases). Germline CDR1 reads KGHSH; CDR2 reads LQKENI. The ends were cut back, 0 bases at V and 7 bases at J, with 19 bases in the middle. CDR3 length equals 17 residues. The CDR3 nucleotides are TGTGCCAGCTCACCACCTGGCCTCAAATCAGACAGCCAGCCCCAGCATTTT. Its translation: CASSPPGLKSDSQPQHF.

This clone was detected a few times. This chain links TRBV5-1 with TRBJ1-2; TRBD1 matches at 12 bases. This CDR3 is built from 14 residues. J lost 6 bases, V lost 4 bases, and 4 bases had no gene match. Germline V gene data show CDR1 as SGHRS and CDR2 as YFSETQ. CDR3 amino acids: CASSIGTGGDGYTF. The CDR3 region has the DNA TGCGCCAGCAGCATCGGGACAGGGGGCGATGGCTACACCTTC. The variable domain in full, with the rest retrieved from reference TRBV5-1 and TRBJ1-2, is KAGVTQTPRYLIKTRGQQVTLSCSPISGHRSVSWYQQTPGQGLQFLFEYFSETQRNKGNFPGRFSGRQFSNSRSEMNVSTLELGDSALYLCASSIGTGGDGYTFGSGTRLTVV.

This rearrangement joins TRBV9 to TRBJ1-2, with D perhaps TRBD1 (5 bases). The germline V gene has CDR1 SGDLS and CDR2 YYNGEE. The CDR3 sequence is 16 residues long. V was trimmed by 3 bases and J by 4 bases, leaving 19 bases between them. The CDR3 DNA follows: TGTGCCAGCAGCGAGGAGGGGAGGGAGAGCCCCTATGGCTACACCTTC. Translated, it gives CASSEEGRESPYGYTF.